This T cell receptor (beta chain) originates from a study of identical twins. Study results and caveats: Among out-of-frame alpha sequences shared by twins, low generation probability occurred in excess. Conclusions relied on cross-sectional statistical analysis, not following the same donors.

This clonotype was found a few times. The antigen is undetermined. TCRdb fed the 5' RACE reads into MiXCR, producing one record per CDR3 protein. The sample has some 730,000 distinct CDR3 sequences; 18% are singletons. The same sample was also studied in work on T cells expressing NK-cell markers. From that second work: Restriction of the sorted population to alpha-beta TCR T cells was achieved in several experiments with an anti-gamma-delta TCR antibody. Five to seven of the donors carried dominant NKG2C+ clonotypes that took up 1.0-7.0% of their CD8+ T cells.

The sequence came from a young woman in good health. The sequenced sample consisted of PBMCs.

In nucleotides, the CDR3 is TGCAGTGCTGGACAGGGAACGAGGAATAATTCACCCCTCCACTTT. Residues: CSAGQGTRNNSPLHF. This sequence joins TRBV20-1 and TRBJ1-6; TRBD1 aligns across 8 bases. The CDR3 length is 15 residues. Germline V gene data show CDR1 as DFQATT and CDR2 as SNEGSKA (reference sequence). V shed 5 bases, J shed 5 bases, and the junction held 8 bases outside the gene matches.